This T cell receptor (beta chain) was captured in a study of CD8 T cells in ankylosing spondylitis. This clonotype was picked up a small number of times. Its specificity is unknown. Study conclusions and caveats: Prior work had noted some motif variants in reactive arthritis blood and synovial fluid. In ankylosing spondylitis patients, matched synovial fluid reportedly showed significant enrichment of disease-linked clones.

Each TCR beta library was made by quantitative 5'-RACE that incorporated molecular barcodes. One entry per CDR3 protein results from TCRdb running MiXCR on the 5' RACE reads. The sample has 250,000 to 350,000 distinct CDR3 sequences, less than 25% seen once. The V gene's germline CDR1 is MNHEY and CDR2 SVGAGI. CDR3 length: 15 amino acids. V dropped 7 bases and J dropped 10; count of bases not matched to a gene: 15. The sample was blood, either unsorted or a sorted T cell fraction (not recorded which). The source of this sequence is a female donor with ankylosing spondylitis or in good health (not recorded which). The chain couples TRBV6-5 to TRBJ2-1; 8 positions match TRBD2. The CDR3 here is CASTTPGLGGREQFF. The CDR3 DNA sequence: TGTGCCAGCACCACACCGGGACTAGGGGGTCGAGAGCAGTTCTTC.